What follows describes a single TCR beta chain. Its antigen is unknown. The data belong to a study of identical twins. Template switching added a universal primer site, and cDNA bore unique molecular identifiers. TCRdb independently ran MiXCR on the 5' RACE reads; one entry per CDR3 protein. The sample has fewer than 450,000 distinct CDR3 sequences, 9% seen once. Deletions cut 6 bases from V and 0 bases from J, with 13 bases between. The CDR3 is 15 amino acids. Germline V gene data show CDR1 as SNHLY and CDR2 as FYNNEI. Findings and caveats of the study: In cord blood, abundant beta clonotypes had fewer insertions; memory showed no trend. Those out-of-frame alpha sequences shared by twins showed an excess of low generation probability.

In every case, the donor was a healthy Caucasian. The V and J genes are TRBV2 and TRBJ2-3; the D gene is possibly TRBD1 (5 bases). Sequencing was done on a sample of naive T cells sorted from blood. This sequence originates from a woman between 50 and 59 years old in good health. In nucleotides, the CDR3 is TGTGCCAGCAGGGAAACAGGAACGAGCACAGATACGCAGTATTTT. Its translation: CASRETGTSTDTQYF.